This TCR beta chain was found in a study of blood T cell repertoires in COVID-19. Study summary: Acute and convalescent COVID-19 specimens originated in the United States, Italy and Spain. T cells, B-cell-depleted T cells, or PBMCs provided the cDNA or gDNA that served as material.

The CDR3 totals 13 residues. In germline, CDR1 is MNHEY, CDR2 SVGEGT. The V end lost 0 bases, the J end lost 6 bases, and 8 bases lay between the germline ends. Original processing notes: The authors estimated nucleated cell counts from reference gene primer amplification. The repertoire was sequenced with immunoSEQ multiplex PCR; TCRdb's copy has only in-frame clones and lacks some. V, J and clone size derive from that table, while D and trimming were established from the DNA sequence. The profile covers 83,000 or so clones, with around four fifths appearing a single time and roughly a tenth taken by the ten largest.

The clonotype originates from an elderly woman with acute or convalescent COVID-19. Sequenced material: peripheral blood. The chain uses TRBV6-2 or TRBV6-3 and TRBJ1-2, with D possibly TRBD1 on 6 matching bases. DNA of the CDR3: TGTGCCAGCAGTTACTCGAGGACAGATGGCTACACCTTC. This codes for CASSYSRTDGYTF.